This paragraph covers one TCR beta chain sequence. The record originates from a study of cytomegalovirus exposure and HLA in healthy donors. Deletions cut 4 bases from V and 4 bases from J, with 15 bases between. The CDR3 totals 15 residues. Per the germline V gene, CDR1 is SGHDT and CDR2 is YYEEEE. Researchers ran the PCR with 60 Vbeta and 13 Jbeta primers. Authors' processing steps: Later, an analysis found roughly 80 million unique TCR beta chains, and 10 million to 11 million of these were shared. Assay: immunoSEQ multiplex PCR; the TCRdb copy retains only in-frame clones and omits some. Clone size and the V and J calls come from that table; the DNA yielded D and trimming. The sample comprises about 120,000 clones, 65% to 80% of which are singletons, and around 2.7% rests with the top ten.

This sequence was found in a woman aged 40 to 55 in good health and CMV-seropositive. V gene TRBV5-6 combines with J gene TRBJ1-5; D possibly corresponds to TRBD1 (6 bases). The sequencing sample was made of PBMCs. The CDR3 nucleotides are TGTGCCAGCAGCCCGTCAACACAGGGAAATCAGCCCCAGCATTTT. Its translation is CASSPSTQGNQPQHF.